The present entry profiles one T cell receptor (beta chain) with its context. This sample was included in a study of blood T cell repertoires in COVID-19. Measured with immunoSEQ multiplex PCR; TCRdb has only the in-frame clones, and not every one. The top ten hold 5.5% to 7.5% of the sample, which has fewer than 200,000 clones, 82% seen once. Germline CDR1 reads LNHDA; CDR2 reads SQIVND (reference sequence). The CDR3 totals 15 residues. V was clipped by 2 bases and J by 9 bases; unmatched bases: 7. Material: peripheral blood. The chain employs TRBV19 and TRBJ2-1, with 10 bases identical to TRBD2. This TCR was sampled from a woman between 40 and 55 years old with COVID-19, enrolled during active disease. DNA for the CDR3: TGTGCCAGTAGTATAACAGCGGGAGGGCCTGGTGAGCAGTTCTTC. It translates to CASSITAGGPGEQFF.